The sequence of this T cell receptor beta chain was determined in a study of blood T cell repertoires in COVID-19. Background on the study: Sites in the United States, Italy and Spain provided acute and convalescent COVID-19 samples. Sample material is recorded as cDNA or gDNA derived from T cells, B-cell-depleted T cells, or PBMCs.

In the authors' methods: By means of reference gene primer amplification, nucleated cell counts were estimated. The data were produced by immunoSEQ multiplex PCR, yet TCRdb's version contains in-frame clones alone and is incomplete. V, J and clone size reflect that table, while D and trimming were determined from the DNA. The data show some 250,000 clones, 65% to 90% seen once. CDR3 size: 14 residues. CDR1 and CDR2 from the germline V gene are SEHNR and FQNEAQ (reference sequence). With 0 bases removed from V and 8 bases from J, the gap between germline ends came to 12 bases. This rearrangement joins TRBV7-9 to TRBJ2-3; D unresolved. This clonotype originated in a man younger than 45 with active or convalescent COVID-19. The sample comprised peripheral blood. The CDR3 is CASSLALTPVTQYF. The CDR3 DNA reads as TGTGCCAGCAGCTTAGCGTTAACCCCGGTTACGCAGTATTTT.